One sample yielded the 21 T cell receptor beta chains listed below, sequenced in a study of blood T cell repertoires in COVID-19 (TCRdb year 2020). To prepare the library, the immunoSEQ multiplex PCR assay was applied. TCRdb took this table from immuneACCESS and kept in-frame rearrangements with V and J called. Such tables lack part of the clones; where checked against another copy, unresolved V genes explain under half of the gap, and the rest is unexplained. In all, the sample holds 320,000 or so clones, and less than 90% of those were seen once. The ten largest clones add up to 1% of the sample. Sequenced input: PBMCs or T cells enriched from blood (not recorded which). Receptors were obtained from a woman in her 30s who had recovered from COVID-19.

V gene TRBV30 combines with J gene TRBJ2-3; tentative D call: TRBD1 (6 bases). The V gene lost 3 bases and the J gene lost 2 bases, with 18 bases spanning the gap. CDR1 and CDR2 from the germline V gene are GTSNPN and SVGIG (reference sequence). The CDR3 has 16 residues. CDR3 amino acids: CAWSPATGTSTDTQYF. CDR3 nucleotides: TGTGCCTGGAGCCCAGCCACAGGGACGTCCACAGATACGCAGTATTTT. Based on the CDR3 plus reference TRBV30 and TRBJ2-3, the full variable domain is SQTIHQWPATLVQPVGSPLSLECTVEGTSNPNLYWYRQAAGRGLQLLFYSVGIGQISSEVPQNLSASRPQDRQFILSSKKLLLSDSGFYLCAWSPATGTSTDTQYFGPGTRLTVL.

This chain joins TRBV20-1 and TRBJ2-7; the match to TRBD2 covers 7 bases. In germline, CDR1 is DFQATT, CDR2 SNEGSKA (reference sequence). The ends lost 3 bases at V and 4 bases at J; junction bases unmatched: 3. The CDR3 is 12 residues long. The CDR3 sequence: CSASSGGYEQYF. CDR3 DNA sequence: TGCAGTGCTAGTTCGGGGGGATACGAGCAGTACTTC.

This CDR3 is CASSSNPGQGGIEKLFF. In DNA form, the CDR3 reads TGTGCCAGCAGCTCAAACCCAGGACAGGGGGGAATTGAAAAACTGTTTTTT. The chain links TRBV7-9 to TRBJ1-4, with 10 bases that match TRBD1. Unmatched junction bases numbered 12, after V lost 4 bases and J lost 7 bases. This CDR3 is 17 amino acids long. Germline lookup yields CDR1 SEHNR and CDR2 FQNEAQ (reference sequence).

The rearrangement joins TRBV3-1 (or the pseudogene TRBV3-2) to TRBJ1-1; the match to TRBD1 covers 8 bases. The CDR3 totals 16 residues. Germline V gene sequence: CDR1 LGHDT, CDR2 YNNKEL (reference sequence). Unmatched junction bases numbered 9, after V lost 5 bases and J lost 1 base. CDR3 DNA sequence: TGTGCCAGCAGCACACATGGACAGGGAAAGAACACTGAAGCTTTCTTT. Amino acid sequence: CASSTHGQGKNTEAFF.

The chain joins TRBV7-8 to TRBJ1-3; 7 bases match TRBD1. The junction had 7 bases not matched to a gene; V was cut back by 2 bases and J by 0 bases. Germline CDR1 and CDR2: SGHVS and FQNEAQ. The CDR3 covers 17 residues. The CDR3 DNA reads TGTGCCAGCAGCTTAAGAGGGACAGACATCTCTGGAAACACCATATATTTT. Protein: CASSLRGTDISGNTIYF.

Only one count was recorded for this clone. The chain employs TRBV27 and TRBJ1-2; tentative D call: TRBD1 (6 bases). The V end was cut by 5 bases, the J end by 3 bases, with 13 bases between. CDR1 and CDR2 (germline): MNHEY, SMNVEV (reference sequence). This CDR3 region has 14 residues. CDR3: CASSPRTADYGYTF. The CDR3 DNA reads TGTGCCAGCAGTCCCCGGACAGCGGACTATGGCTACACCTTC.

The rearrangement uses TRBV28 and TRBJ1-5, with TRBD1 matching over 7 bases. The CDR3 consists of 17 residues. The germline V gene has CDR1 MDHEN and CDR2 SYDVKM. Trimming took 5 bases from V and 0 from J; bases not matched to a gene: 10. CDR3 bases: TGTGCCAGCAGTCTGACAGGGTCGACATATAGCAATCAGCCCCAGCATTTT. Translation: CASSLTGSTYSNQPQHF.

In this sample, this clone turned up once. The chain uses TRBV3-1 (or the pseudogene TRBV3-2) and TRBJ2-2; 8 bases fit TRBD1. The germline gives CDR1 LGHDT, CDR2 YNNKEL (reference sequence). The CDR3 contains 15 residues. V lost 2 bases and J lost 6; bases outside the gene matches: 5. The CDR3 loop is CASSQWQGASGELFF. CDR3 bases: TGTGCCAGCAGCCAATGGCAGGGGGCGTCCGGGGAGCTGTTTTTT.

Remarks on this clone: The limits of the CDR3 on the DNA are not certain, so only TCRdb's listed CDR3 is given. V and J are TRBV6-6 and TRBJ2-7; whether TRBD1, the table's D call, matches the DNA was not checked. The germline CDR1 and CDR2 sequences are MNHNY and SVGAGI (reference sequence). The CDR3 comprises 14 residues, both ends counted. The CDR3 sequence: CASSTSQGNYEQYF.

This chain links TRBV10-1 with TRBJ2-7, with 12 positions matching TRBD2. This CDR3 region has 14 residues. J lost 1 base, V lost 10 bases, and 5 bases had no gene match. Germline-derived CDR1 and CDR2 are WNHNN and SYGVQD (reference sequence). For the CDR3, the DNA is TGCGCCATTAAACTAGCGGGGGGTTCCTACGAGCAGTACTTC. As protein: CAIKLAGGSYEQYF.

The chain combines TRBV19 with TRBJ1-2; D ambiguous. There are 13 residues in the CDR3. With 3 bases removed from V and 2 bases from J, the gap between germline ends came to 7 bases. The germline V gene has CDR1 LNHDA and CDR2 SQIVND (reference sequence). The DNA of the CDR3 is TGTGCCAGTAGTATCAATCAAAACTATGGCTACACCTTC. Translated: CASSINQNYGYTF. Full variable domain (missing parts from reference TRBV19 and TRBJ1-2): DGGITQSPKYLFRKEGQNVTLSCEQNLNHDAMYWYRQDPGQGLRLIYYSQIVNDFQKGDIAEGYSVSREKKESFPLTVTSAQKNPTAFYLCASSINQNYGYTFGSGTRLTVV.

This clone was seen just once. The chain uses TRBV9 and TRBJ1-5; D unresolved. Trimming removed 0 bases at V and 5 bases at J, with 12 bases between. Germline values: CDR1 SGDLS, CDR2 YYNGEE. This CDR3 spans 15 amino acids. For the CDR3, the DNA is TGTGCCAGCAGCGTAGATGCCGGGATGGATCAGCCCCAGCATTTT. As protein: CASSVDAGMDQPQHF.

The rearrangement joins TRBV4-3 to TRBJ2-1, with 9 bases aligning to TRBD2. Looked up from germline, CDR1 is LGHNA and CDR2 is YSLEER. J gave up 6 bases and V 1 base, and 4 bases lay outside the gene matches. The CDR3 is 15 residues long. The CDR3 loop reads CASSQALAGINEQFF. The CDR3 DNA reads TGCGCCAGCAGCCAAGCCCTAGCGGGGATCAATGAGCAGTTCTTC.

The rearrangement joins TRBV12-3 or TRBV12-4 to TRBJ1-4; perhaps TRBD1 as D (5 bases). The length of the CDR3 is 13 residues. V was trimmed by 10 bases and J by 1 base, leaving 10 bases between them. This CDR3 reads CATGGETNEKLFF. CDR3 nucleotides: TGTGCCACCGGGGGGGAAACTAATGAAAAACTGTTTTTT.

The rearrangement joins TRBV7-9 to TRBJ2-1; D gene uncertain. Trimming pared 5 bases from V and 8 bases from J, leaving 13 bases between. This CDR3 comprises 13 residues. From germline, CDR1 is SEHNR and CDR2 FQNEAQ (reference sequence). This CDR3 reads CASSPRPSDEQFF. CDR3 sequence (DNA): TGTGCCAGCAGCCCTCGACCAAGCGATGAGCAGTTCTTC.

This chain uses TRBV3-1 (or the pseudogene TRBV3-2) with TRBJ2-1, with 9 nucleotides matching TRBD1. V lost 9 bases and J lost 6; bases outside the gene matches: 12. Germline V gives CDR1 LGHDT, CDR2 YNNKEL (reference sequence). The CDR3 is 15 amino acids. For the CDR3, the DNA is TGTGCCAGTCGAGCCCGCGACAGGGGGTCCAATGAGCAGTTCTTC. It encodes CASRARDRGSNEQFF.

The chain joins TRBV14 to TRBJ2-7, with unresolved D. V lost 4 bases and J 2 bases, leaving 9 bases between the germline ends. CDR1 is SGHDN, CDR2 FVKESK, per germline. This CDR3 has 13 amino acids. The CDR3 loop is CASSRQAPYEQYF. CDR3 nucleotide sequence: TGTGCCAGCAGCCGGCAGGCCCCCTACGAGCAGTACTTC.

The sample holds one count of this clone. The chain couples TRBV6-5 to TRBJ2-3, with 7 bases lining up with TRBD2. Germline trimming cut 6 bases from V and 0 bases from J; bases unmatched to any gene: 6. Germline V gene lookup returns CDR1 MNHEY and CDR2 SVGAGI. This CDR3 has 15 residues. The CDR3 reads CASRPLATSTDTQYF. DNA for the CDR3: TGTGCCAGCAGGCCACTAGCGACTAGCACAGATACGCAGTATTTT.

The genes are TRBV2 and TRBJ2-2; no firm D call. The CDR3 length is 15 residues. V was trimmed by 2 bases and J by 1 base, leaving 8 bases between them. Germline V gives CDR1 SNHLY, CDR2 FYNNEI. The CDR3 nucleotides are TGTGCCAGCAGTGAACAGGCCCTGAACACCGGGGAGCTGTTTTTT. Its protein product is CASSEQALNTGELFF.

The V call is TRBV3-1 (or the pseudogene TRBV3-2), the J call TRBJ1-3; unclear D gene. This CDR3 has 13 residues. The germline V and J ends were trimmed by 1 base and 6 bases, with 7 bases remaining between them. Germline CDR1 LGHDT, CDR2 YNNKEL (reference sequence). CDR3 bases: TGTGCCAGCAGCCAAGGGCGGCAAAACACCATATATTTT. Protein: CASSQGRQNTIYF.

The V call is TRBV5-5, the J call TRBJ1-2, with 10 bases aligning to TRBD1. Trimming at V came to 3 bases and at J to 4 bases, leaving 3 bases not matched to a gene. Germline V CDR1 and CDR2: SGHKS, YYEKEE (reference sequence). CDR3 length: 14 residues. The CDR3 protein is CASSSTGGSYGYTF. The CDR3 DNA sequence: TGTGCCAGCAGCTCGACAGGGGGCTCCTATGGCTACACCTTC.